This T cell receptor beta chain was observed in a study of shared clonotypes between healthy human individuals. Genomic DNA per cell subset filled all wells of several immunoSEQ plates. Data came from immunoSEQ multiplex PCR; TCRdb stores just in-frame clones and leaves some out. The data contain 650,000 to 700,000 clones, about 92% of them seen just once; the ten biggest clones take up 34%. This clone has a count of ten or more. The V and J ends lost 0 bases and 5 bases respectively, with 14 bases between them. CDR1 and CDR2 from the germline V gene are SGHTA and FQGTGA. The CDR3 loop spans 15 amino acids.

The chain couples TRBV7-3 to TRBJ2-7; tentative D call: TRBD2 (5 bases). The sequencing sample was made of memory CD8+ T cells from PBMCs. The sample's subset: CD45RO+ cells pooled with CCR7-negative TemRA cells. The TCR was taken from a young man in good health. Some clones in this sample may be carry-over from other donors' samples. DNA of the CDR3: TGTGCCAGCAGCTTAACCGGAGGACTTGGCCACGAGCAGTACTTC. Translated, it gives CASSLTGGLGHEQYF.